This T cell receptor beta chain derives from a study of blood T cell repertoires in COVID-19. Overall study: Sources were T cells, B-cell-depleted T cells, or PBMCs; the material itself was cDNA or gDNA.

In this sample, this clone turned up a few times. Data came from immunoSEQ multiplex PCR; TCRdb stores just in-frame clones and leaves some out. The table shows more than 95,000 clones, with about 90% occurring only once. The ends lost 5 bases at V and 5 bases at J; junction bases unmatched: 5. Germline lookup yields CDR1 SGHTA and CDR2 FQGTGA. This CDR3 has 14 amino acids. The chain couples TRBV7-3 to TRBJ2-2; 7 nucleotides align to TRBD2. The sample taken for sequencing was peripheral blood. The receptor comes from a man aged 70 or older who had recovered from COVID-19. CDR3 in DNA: TGTGCCAGCAGCCAACCGGGGGGAACCGGGGAGCTGTTTTTT. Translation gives CASSQPGGTGELFF.